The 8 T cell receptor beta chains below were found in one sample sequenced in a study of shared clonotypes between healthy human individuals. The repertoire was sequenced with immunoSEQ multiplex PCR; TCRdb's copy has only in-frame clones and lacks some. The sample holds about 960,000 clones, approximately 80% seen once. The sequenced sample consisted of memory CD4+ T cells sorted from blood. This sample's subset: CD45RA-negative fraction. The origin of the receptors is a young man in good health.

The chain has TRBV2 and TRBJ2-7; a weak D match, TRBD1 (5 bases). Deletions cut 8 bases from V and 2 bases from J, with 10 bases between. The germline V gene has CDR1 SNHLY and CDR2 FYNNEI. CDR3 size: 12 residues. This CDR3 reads CASEGHTYEQYF. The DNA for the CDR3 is TGTGCCAGCGAAGGACACACCTACGAGCAGTACTTC.

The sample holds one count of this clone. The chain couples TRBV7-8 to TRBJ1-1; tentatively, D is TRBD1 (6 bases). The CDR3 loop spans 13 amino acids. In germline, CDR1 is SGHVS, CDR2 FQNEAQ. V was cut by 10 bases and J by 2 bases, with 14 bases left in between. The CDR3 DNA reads TGTGCCACACAGACGGACAGAAACACTGAAGCTTTCTTT. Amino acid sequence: CATQTDRNTEAFF.

The chain's CDR3 is CASSLTGGEIYGYTF. The CDR3 DNA reads TGTGCCAGCAGCTTGACAGGGGGCGAGATCTATGGCTACACCTTC. V is TRBV25-1 and J is TRBJ1-2; TRBD1 aligns across 10 bases. V lost 6 bases and J lost 4; bases outside the gene matches: 8. The CDR3 is made up of 15 amino acids. The V gene's germline CDR1 is MGHDK and CDR2 SYGVNS.

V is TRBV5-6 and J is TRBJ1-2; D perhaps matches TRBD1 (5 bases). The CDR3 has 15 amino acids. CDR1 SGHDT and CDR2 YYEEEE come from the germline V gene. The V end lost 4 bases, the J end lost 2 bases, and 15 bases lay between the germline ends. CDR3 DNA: TGTGCCAGCAGCCTTCTGGGGGAAAACAACTATGGCTACACCTTC. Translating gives CASSLLGENNYGYTF.

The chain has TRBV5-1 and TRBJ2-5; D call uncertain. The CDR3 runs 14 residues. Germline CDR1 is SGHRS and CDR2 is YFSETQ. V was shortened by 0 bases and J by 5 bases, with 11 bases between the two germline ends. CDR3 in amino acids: CASSLGLLSETQYF. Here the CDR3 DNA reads TGCGCCAGCAGCTTGGGACTTCTTTCTGAGACCCAGTACTTC.

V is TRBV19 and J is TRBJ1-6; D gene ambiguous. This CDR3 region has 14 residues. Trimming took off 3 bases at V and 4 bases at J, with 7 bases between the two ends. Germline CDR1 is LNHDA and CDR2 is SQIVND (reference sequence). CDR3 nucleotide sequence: TGTGCCAGTAGTATTTTCGGTTATAATTCACCCCTCCACTTT. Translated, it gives CASSIFGYNSPLHF.

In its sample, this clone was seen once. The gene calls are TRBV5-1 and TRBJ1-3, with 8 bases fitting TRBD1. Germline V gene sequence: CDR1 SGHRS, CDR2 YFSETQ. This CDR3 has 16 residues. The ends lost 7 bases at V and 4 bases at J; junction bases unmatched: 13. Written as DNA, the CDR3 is TGCGCCAGCCGACGACAGGGGCCCGTCGCCGGAAACACCATATATTTT. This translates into CASRRQGPVAGNTIYF.

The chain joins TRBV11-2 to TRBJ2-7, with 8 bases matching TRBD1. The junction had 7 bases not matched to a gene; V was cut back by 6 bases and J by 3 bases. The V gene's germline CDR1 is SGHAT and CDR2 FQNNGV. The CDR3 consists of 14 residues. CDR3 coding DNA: TGTGCCAGCAGACCTACCGGGACAGGCTACGAGCAGTACTTC. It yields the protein CASRPTGTGYEQYF.